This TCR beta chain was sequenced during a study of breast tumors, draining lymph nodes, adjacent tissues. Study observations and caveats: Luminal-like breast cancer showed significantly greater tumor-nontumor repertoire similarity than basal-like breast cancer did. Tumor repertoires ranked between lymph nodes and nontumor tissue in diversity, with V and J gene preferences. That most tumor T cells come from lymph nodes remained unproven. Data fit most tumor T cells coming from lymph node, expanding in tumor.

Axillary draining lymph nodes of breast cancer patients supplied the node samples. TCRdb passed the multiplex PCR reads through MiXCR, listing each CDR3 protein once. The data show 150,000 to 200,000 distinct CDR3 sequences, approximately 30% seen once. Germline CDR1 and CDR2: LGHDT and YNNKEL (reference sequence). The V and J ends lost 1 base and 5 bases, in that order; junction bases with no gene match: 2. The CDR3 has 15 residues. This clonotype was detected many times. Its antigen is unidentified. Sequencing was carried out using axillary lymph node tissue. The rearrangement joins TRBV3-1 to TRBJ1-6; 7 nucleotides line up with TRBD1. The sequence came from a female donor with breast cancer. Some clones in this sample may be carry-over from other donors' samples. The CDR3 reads CASSQGTGNNSPLHF. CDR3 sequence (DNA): TGTGCCAGCAGCCAAGGGACAGGCAATAATTCACCCCTCCACTTT.